This TCR beta chain is from a study of T-cell reconstitution after alpha-beta-depleted transplantation in children. The study, taken as a whole, reports: There were reportedly several hundred expanded graft clones from which alpha-beta T cells came about two months after transplant. Elevated TCRbeta diversity at day 60 was traced, in some patients, to surviving recipient T cells and thymic progenitors. T-cell numbers and diversity, one year after transplant, stemmed largely from T cells that were newly produced.

On this clonotype itself: Its matching antigen is unknown.

The authors prepared the TCRbeta library with unique molecular identifiers. A single record per CDR3 protein comes from TCRdb applying MiXCR to the PCR reads. The repertoire holds about 980,000 distinct CDR3 sequences, about 29% seen once, with 28% in the top ten. Sequences were derived from PBMCs, mostly from graft donor cells, sampled 360 days after TCRalphabeta/CD19-depleted stem cell transplant. The origin of this receptor is a boy in the first two years of life who had a stem cell transplant for SCID, so the T cells may come from the graft donor.

In DNA, the CDR3 is TGTGCCAGCAGTGGGTCAAGGACTAGCGGGGGCTGGGGCAATGGAGCAAACACCGGGGAGCTGTTTTTT. Translation: CASSGSRTSGGWGNGANTGELFF. The V call is TRBV2, the J call TRBJ2-2, with 13 bases matching TRBD2. With 4 bases clipped from V and 2 bases from J, the junction kept 22 bases outside the gene matches. From germline, CDR1 is SNHLY and CDR2 FYNNEI. This CDR3 comprises 23 residues. Complete variable domain (other parts from reference TRBV2 and TRBJ2-2): EPEVTQTPSHQVTQMGQEVILRCVPISNHLYFYWYRQILGQKVEFLVSFYNNEISEKSEIFDDQFSVERPDGSNFTLKIRSTKLEDSAMYFCASSGSRTSGGWGNGANTGELFFGEGSRLTVL.